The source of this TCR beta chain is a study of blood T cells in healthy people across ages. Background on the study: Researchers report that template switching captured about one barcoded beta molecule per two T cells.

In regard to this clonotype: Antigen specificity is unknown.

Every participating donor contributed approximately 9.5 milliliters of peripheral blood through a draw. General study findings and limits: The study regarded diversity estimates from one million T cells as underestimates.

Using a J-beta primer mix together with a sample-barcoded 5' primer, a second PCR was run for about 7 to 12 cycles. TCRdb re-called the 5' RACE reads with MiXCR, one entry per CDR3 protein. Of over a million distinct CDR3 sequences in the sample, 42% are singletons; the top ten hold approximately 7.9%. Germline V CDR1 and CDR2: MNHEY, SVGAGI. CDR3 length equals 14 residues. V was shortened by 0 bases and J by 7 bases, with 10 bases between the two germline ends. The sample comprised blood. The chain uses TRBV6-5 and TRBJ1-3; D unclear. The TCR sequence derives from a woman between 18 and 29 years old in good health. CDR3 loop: CASSYSGARNTIYF. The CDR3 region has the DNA TGTGCCAGCAGTTACTCCGGCGCCCGGAACACCATATATTTT.